One T cell receptor (beta chain) is described in this entry. Sequencing was performed with immunoSEQ multiplex PCR; in TCRdb, only in-frame clones are kept and a portion is missing. Of about 73,000 clones detected, approximately 92% appear once; the ten largest clones hold less than 3.5%. The data derive from a study of T cell changes during pregnancy in multiple sclerosis. There are 15 residues in the CDR3. V was pared by 4 bases and J by 0 bases, with 4 bases of the junction left unmatched. CDR1 and CDR2 (germline): LNHDA, SQIVND (reference sequence). This receptor was obtained from a female donor in good health, enrolled as a control in a pregnancy study. Sequences were derived from peripheral blood, sampled in the third trimester of pregnancy. The chain links TRBV19 to TRBJ2-3; TRBD2 matches at 7 bases. CDR3 amino acids: CASSKAGESTDTQYF. The CDR3 nucleotides are TGTGCCAGTAGTAAGGCGGGGGAAAGCACAGATACGCAGTATTTT.